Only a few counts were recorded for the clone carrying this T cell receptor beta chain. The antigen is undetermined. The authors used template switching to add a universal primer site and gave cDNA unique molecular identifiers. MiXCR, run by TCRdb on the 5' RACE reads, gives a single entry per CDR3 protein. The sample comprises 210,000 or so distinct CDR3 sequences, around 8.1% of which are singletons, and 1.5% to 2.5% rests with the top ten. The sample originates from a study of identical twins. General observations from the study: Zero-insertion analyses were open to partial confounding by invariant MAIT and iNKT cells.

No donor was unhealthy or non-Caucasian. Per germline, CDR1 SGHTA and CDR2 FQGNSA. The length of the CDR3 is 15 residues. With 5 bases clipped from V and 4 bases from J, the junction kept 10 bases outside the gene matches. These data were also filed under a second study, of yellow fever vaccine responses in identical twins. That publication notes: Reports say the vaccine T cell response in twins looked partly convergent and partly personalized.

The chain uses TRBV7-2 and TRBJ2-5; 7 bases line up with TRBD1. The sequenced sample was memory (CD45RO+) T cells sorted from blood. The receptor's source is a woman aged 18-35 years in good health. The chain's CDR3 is CASSPPTGSRETQYF. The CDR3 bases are TGTGCCAGCAGCCCACCGACAGGGTCGAGAGAGACCCAGTACTTC.